Listed below are T cell receptor beta chains from one sample, sequenced in a study of CD8 T cells in Susac syndrome. MiXCR was run by TCRdb on the immunoSEQ multiplex PCR reads, yielding one entry per CDR3 protein. The sample lists hundreds of thousands of distinct CDR3 sequences; 85% were seen once. The sample comprised CD8+ T cells from PBMCs. The source of these receptors is a human donor with multiple sclerosis. The CDR3 runs from the conserved cysteine through the conserved F or W. The order of the fields is D gene, V gene, J gene, clone size, CDR3 DNA, CDR3 protein. A D gene is named only where the DNA matches it firmly. Clone size, where shown, is once, few, many, or a class for clones that have expanded.

TRBD2	TRBV28	TRBJ2-5	few	TGTGCCAGCAGCCCCGGACTAGCGGGAGGGAAAGAGACCCAGTACTTC	CASSPGLAGGKETQYF
TRBD1	TRBV4-1	TRBJ2-1	NA	TGCGCCAGCAGCCAGGCCGGACAGGGCCCCTACAATGAGCAGTTCTTC	CASSQAGQGPYNEQFF
TRBD2	TRBV6-2/TRBV6-3	TRBJ2-5	NA	TGTGCCAGCAGTTACTCGGCTAGCGGGAGGTGGAAGACCCAGTACTTC	CASSYSASGRWKTQYF
NA	TRBV14	TRBJ1-2	NA	TGTGCCAGCAGCCAAGGCCTCGGGGACGGAACTAACTATGGCTACACCTTC	CASSQGLGDGTNYGYTF
NA	TRBV7-9	TRBJ2-7	NA	TGTGCCAGCAGCTTAGAATCTAGGGCTCGCTCCTTC	CASSLESRARSF
NA	TRBV7-9	TRBJ2-2	NA	TGTGCCAGCAGCCCACAACAAAACACCGGGGAGCTGTTTTTT	CASSPQQNTGELFF
NA	TRBV9	TRBJ1-1	NA	TGTGCCAGCAGCCGGGAGGTGACGAACACTGAAGCTTTCTTT	CASSREVTNTEAFF
NA	TRBV6-4	TRBJ2-3	NA	TGTGCCAGCAGTGATACGGGGTACACAGATACGCAGTATTTT	CASSDTGYTDTQYF
TRBD1	TRBV12-3/TRBV12-4	TRBJ2-2	NA	TGTGCCAGCAGTGCATGGGGACAGGGGCCCAACACCGGGGAGCTGTTTTTT	CASSAWGQGPNTGELFF
NA	TRBV10-2	TRBJ2-2	NA	TGCGCCAGCAGCGCCCCCGGGACTCTGGACACCGGGGAGCTGTTTTTT	CASSAPGTLDTGELFF
NA	TRBV4-3	TRBJ2-7	NA	TGCGCCAGCAGCCAGGGTTGGAAACTAGTCGACGAGCAGTACTTC	CASSQGWKLVDEQYF
TRBD2	TRBV4-3	TRBJ2-1	NA	TGCGCCAGCAGTGAGGGACTAGCGGGAAACTCCCAGCCCTACAATGAGCAGTTCTTC	CASSEGLAGNSQPYNEQFF
NA	TRBV4-1	TRBJ2-7	few	TGCGCCAGCAGCCAAGAACTTGACGGAGGCTCCTACGAGCAGTACTTC	CASSQELDGGSYEQYF
TRBD2	TRBV27	TRBJ2-7	NA	TGTGCCAGCAGTTTTCTACCTAGGCGGGAGGGCGAGCAGTACTTC	CASSFLPRREGEQYF
NA	TRBV28	TRBJ1-5	NA	TGTGCCAGCAGTTCGGACCAGGGAATTCAGCCCCAGCATTTT	CASSSDQGIQPQHF
NA	TRBV28	TRBJ2-1	NA	TGTGCCAGCAGTTCCTCCGACAGACCGTCCTACAATGAGCAGTTCTTC	CASSSSDRPSYNEQFF
NA	TRBV5-1	TRBJ2-7	NA	TGCGCCAGCAGCTTGTATCCAGCCCGCGAGCAGTACTTC	CASSLYPAREQYF
NA	TRBV7-6	TRBJ2-3	NA	TGTGCCAGCAGCTTAGCGGAGGTCACAGATACGCAGTATTTT	CASSLAEVTDTQYF
NA	TRBV14	TRBJ2-7	NA	TGTGCCAGCAGCCAAGACTCTCCCTACGAGCAGTACTTC	CASSQDSPYEQYF
TRBD2	TRBV7-9	TRBJ2-1	NA	TGTGCCAGCAGCTTACTAGCGGTCTACAATGAGCAGTTCTTC	CASSLLAVYNEQFF
TRBD1	TRBV3-1	TRBJ2-7	NA	TGTGCCAGCAGCGCTTCGACAGGGGCGGCAGAGCAGTACTTC	CASSASTGAAEQYF
NA	TRBV27	TRBJ1-3	NA	TGTGCCAGCAGTTCGTTGCGCGGGTACACCATATATTTT	CASSSLRGYTIYF
TRBD2	TRBV5-6	TRBJ2-3	NA	TGTGCCAGCAGTCAGTCGACTAGCGGTACAGATACGCAGTATTTT	CASSQSTSGTDTQYF
NA	TRBV7-9	TRBJ1-1	NA	TGTGCCAGCAGCTCCCCGGGCGCTAACACTGAAGCTTTCTTT	CASSSPGANTEAFF
NA	TRBV4-1	TRBJ1-5	NA	TGCGCCAGCAGCCCACAGATTGGGGGTCTCGATCAGCCCCAGCATTTT	CASSPQIGGLDQPQHF
TRBD2	TRBV27	TRBJ2-1	NA	TGTGCCAGCAGTCCCCTGACTAGCGGGACTGAGCAGTTCTTC	CASSPLTSGTEQFF
NA	TRBV29-1	TRBJ1-1	NA	TGCAGCGTTGGACCGACAGAGACGAACACTGAAGCTTTCTTT	CSVGPTETNTEAFF
NA	TRBV6-5	TRBJ1-1	NA	TGTGCCGGCCGGGAGGGATTGAACACTGAAGCTTTCTTT	CAGREGLNTEAFF